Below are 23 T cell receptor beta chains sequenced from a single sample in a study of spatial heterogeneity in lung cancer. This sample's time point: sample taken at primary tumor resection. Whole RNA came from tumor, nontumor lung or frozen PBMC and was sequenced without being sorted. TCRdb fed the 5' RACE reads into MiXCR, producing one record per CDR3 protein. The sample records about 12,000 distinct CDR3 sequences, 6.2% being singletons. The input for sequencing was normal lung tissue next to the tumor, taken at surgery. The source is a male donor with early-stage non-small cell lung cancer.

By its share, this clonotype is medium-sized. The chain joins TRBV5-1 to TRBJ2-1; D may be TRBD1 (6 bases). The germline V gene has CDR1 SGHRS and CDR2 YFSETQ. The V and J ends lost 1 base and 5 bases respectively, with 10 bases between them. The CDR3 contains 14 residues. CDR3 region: CASSLLTGNNEQFF. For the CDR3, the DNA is TGCGCCAGCAGCTTGTTGACAGGTAACAATGAGCAGTTCTTC.

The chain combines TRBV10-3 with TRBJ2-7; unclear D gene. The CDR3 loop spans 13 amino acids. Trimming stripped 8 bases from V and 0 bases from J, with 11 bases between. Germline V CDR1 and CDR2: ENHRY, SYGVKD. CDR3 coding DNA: TGTGCCATCGCCCGGGCTATCTCCTACGAGCAGTACTTC. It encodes CAIARAISYEQYF.

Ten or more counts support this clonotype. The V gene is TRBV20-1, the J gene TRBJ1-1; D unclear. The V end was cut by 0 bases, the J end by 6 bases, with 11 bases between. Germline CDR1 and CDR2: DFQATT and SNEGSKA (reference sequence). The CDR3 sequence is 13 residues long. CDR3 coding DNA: TGCAGTGCTAGAGATGCCTCTAGATCTGAAGCTTTCTTT. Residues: CSARDASRSEAFF.

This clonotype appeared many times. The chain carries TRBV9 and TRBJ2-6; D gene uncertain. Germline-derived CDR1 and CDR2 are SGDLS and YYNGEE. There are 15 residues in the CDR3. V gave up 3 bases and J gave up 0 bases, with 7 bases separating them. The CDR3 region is CASSGLGSGANVLTF. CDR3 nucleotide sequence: TGTGCCAGCAGCGGTTTAGGCTCTGGGGCCAACGTCCTGACTTTC.

The CDR3 DNA follows: TGTGCCAGCAGCGCGGACCCTATAGAGACCCAGTACTTC. Its translation is CASSADPIETQYF. The V call is TRBV9, the J call TRBJ2-5, with D uncertain. Germline V gene data show CDR1 as SGDLS and CDR2 as YYNGEE. Trimming removed 3 bases from V and 4 bases from J, with 10 bases in between. The CDR3 length is 13 residues.

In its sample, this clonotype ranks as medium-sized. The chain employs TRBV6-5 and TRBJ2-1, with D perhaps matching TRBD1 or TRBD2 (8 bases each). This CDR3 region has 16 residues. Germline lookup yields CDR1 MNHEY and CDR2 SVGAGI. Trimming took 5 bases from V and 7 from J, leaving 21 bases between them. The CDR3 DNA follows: TGTGCCAGCAGTCTATGGCGGGGGGACAGGAGGAATGAGCAGTTCTTC. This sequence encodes CASSLWRGDRRNEQFF.

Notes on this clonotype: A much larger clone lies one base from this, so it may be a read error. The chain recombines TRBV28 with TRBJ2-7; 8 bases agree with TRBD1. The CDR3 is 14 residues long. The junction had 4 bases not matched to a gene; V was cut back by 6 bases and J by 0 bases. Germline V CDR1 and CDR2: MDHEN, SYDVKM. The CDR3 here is CASSTGQGSYEQYF. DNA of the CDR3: TGTGCCAGCAGCACCGGACAGGGCTCCTACGAGCAGTACTTC. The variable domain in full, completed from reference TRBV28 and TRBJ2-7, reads DVKVTQSSRYLVKRTGEKVFLECVQDMDHENMFWYRQDPGLGLRLIYFSYDVKMKEKGDIPEGYSVSREKKERFSLILESASTNQTSMYLCASSTGQGSYEQYFGPGTRLTVT.

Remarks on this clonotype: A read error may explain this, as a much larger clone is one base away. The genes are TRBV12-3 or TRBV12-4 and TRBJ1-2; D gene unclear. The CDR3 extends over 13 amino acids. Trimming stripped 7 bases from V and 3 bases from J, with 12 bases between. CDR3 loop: CASKMGEYYGYTF. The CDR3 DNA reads TGTGCCAGCAAAATGGGAGAGTACTATGGCTACACCTTC.

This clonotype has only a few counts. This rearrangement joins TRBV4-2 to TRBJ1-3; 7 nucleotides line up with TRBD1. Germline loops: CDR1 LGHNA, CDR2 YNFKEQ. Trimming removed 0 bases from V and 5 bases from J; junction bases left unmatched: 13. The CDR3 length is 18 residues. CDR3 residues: CASSQDPALQGNRNTIYF. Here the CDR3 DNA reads TGTGCCAGCAGCCAAGATCCGGCTTTACAGGGGAACAGAAACACCATATATTTT.

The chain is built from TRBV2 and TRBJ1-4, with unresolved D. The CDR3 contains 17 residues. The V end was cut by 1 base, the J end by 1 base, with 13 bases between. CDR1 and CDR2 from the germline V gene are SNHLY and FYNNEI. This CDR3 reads CASSEGNIVGTNEKLFF. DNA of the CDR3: TGTGCCAGCAGTGAAGGGAACATCGTGGGAACTAATGAAAAACTGTTTTTT.

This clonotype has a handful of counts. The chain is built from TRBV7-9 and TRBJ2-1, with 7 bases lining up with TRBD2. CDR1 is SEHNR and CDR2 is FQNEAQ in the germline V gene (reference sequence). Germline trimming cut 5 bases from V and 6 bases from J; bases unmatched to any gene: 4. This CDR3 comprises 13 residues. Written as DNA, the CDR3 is TGTGCCAGCAGCACCGGACTAGTCAATGAGCAGTTCTTC. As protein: CASSTGLVNEQFF.

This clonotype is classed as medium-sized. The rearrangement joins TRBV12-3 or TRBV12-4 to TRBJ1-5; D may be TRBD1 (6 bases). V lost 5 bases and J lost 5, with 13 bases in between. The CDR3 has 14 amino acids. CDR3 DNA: TGTGCCAGCAGTCGTGGGAGGGGGGATCAGCCCCAGCATTTT. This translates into CASSRGRGDQPQHF.

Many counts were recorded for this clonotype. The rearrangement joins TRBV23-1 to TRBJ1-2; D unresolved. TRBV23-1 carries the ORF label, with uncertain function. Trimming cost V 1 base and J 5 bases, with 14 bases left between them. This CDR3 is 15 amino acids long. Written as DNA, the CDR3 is TGCGCCAGCAGTCAATTTTCTTCTCGTGGATATGGCTACACCTTC. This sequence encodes CASSQFSSRGYGYTF.

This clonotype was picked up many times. CDR3: CASSSSGAYNEQFF. The CDR3 DNA sequence: TGTGCCAGCAGCTCTAGCGGCGCCTACAATGAGCAGTTCTTC. The rearrangement joins TRBV7-9 to TRBJ2-1; 7 bases line up with TRBD2. Germline V gives CDR1 SEHNR, CDR2 FQNEAQ (reference sequence). Unmatched junction bases numbered 2, after V lost 4 bases and J lost 2 bases. This CDR3 is 14 amino acids long. Using reference TRBV7-9 and TRBJ2-1 for the parts outside the CDR3, the full variable domain is DTGVSQNPRHKITKRGQNVTFRCDPISEHNRLYWYRQTLGQGPEFLTYFQNEAQLEKSRLLSDRFSAERPKGSFSTLEIQRTEQGDSAMYLCASSSSGAYNEQFFGPGTRLTVL.

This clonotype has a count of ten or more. The CDR3, as DNA: TGTGCCAGCGATTCTCAGGACAGGGCGAACACTGAAGCTTTCTTT. Amino acid sequence: CASDSQDRANTEAFF. The chain links TRBV6-1 to TRBJ1-1; 8 nucleotides align to TRBD1. This CDR3 spans 15 amino acids. Germline CDR1 is MNHNS and CDR2 is SASEGT. After removal of 8 bases from V and 1 base from J, the junction contained 9 bases not matched to a gene.

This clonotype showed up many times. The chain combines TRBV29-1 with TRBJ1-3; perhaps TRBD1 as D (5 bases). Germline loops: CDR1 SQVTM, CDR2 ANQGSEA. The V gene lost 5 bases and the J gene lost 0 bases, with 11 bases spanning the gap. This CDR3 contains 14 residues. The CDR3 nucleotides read TGCAGCGTTTCTCAGGACACCTCTGGAAACACCATATATTTT. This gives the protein CSVSQDTSGNTIYF.

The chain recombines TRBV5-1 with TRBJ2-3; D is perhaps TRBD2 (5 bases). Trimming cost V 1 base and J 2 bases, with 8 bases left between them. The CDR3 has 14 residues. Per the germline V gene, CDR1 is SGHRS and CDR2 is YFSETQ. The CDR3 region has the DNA TGCGCCAGCAGCTTGCAGGAGGACACAGATACGCAGTATTTT. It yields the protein CASSLQEDTDTQYF.

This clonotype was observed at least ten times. CDR3 nucleotide sequence: TGTGCCAGCAGCTTAGACCTGGGAAGCGAGACCCAGTACTTC. Translation: CASSLDLGSETQYF. This chain uses TRBV7-7 with TRBJ2-5; no firm D call. The CDR3 totals 14 residues. In germline, CDR1 is SSHAT, CDR2 FNYEAQ (reference sequence). The V gene lost 1 base and the J gene lost 5 bases, with 11 bases spanning the gap.

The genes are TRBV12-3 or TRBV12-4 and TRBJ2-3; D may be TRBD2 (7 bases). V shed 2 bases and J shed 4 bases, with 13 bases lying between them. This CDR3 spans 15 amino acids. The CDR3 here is CASSLQDGGPDTQYF. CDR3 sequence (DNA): TGTGCCAGCAGTTTACAGGACGGGGGGCCAGATACGCAGTATTTT.

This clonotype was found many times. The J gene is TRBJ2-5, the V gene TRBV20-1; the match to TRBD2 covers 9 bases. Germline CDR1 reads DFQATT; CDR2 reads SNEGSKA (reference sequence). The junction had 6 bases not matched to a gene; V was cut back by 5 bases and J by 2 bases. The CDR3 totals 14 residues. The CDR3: CSAPGLASQETQYF. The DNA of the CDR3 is TGCAGTGCTCCCGGACTAGCGTCACAAGAGACCCAGTACTTC.

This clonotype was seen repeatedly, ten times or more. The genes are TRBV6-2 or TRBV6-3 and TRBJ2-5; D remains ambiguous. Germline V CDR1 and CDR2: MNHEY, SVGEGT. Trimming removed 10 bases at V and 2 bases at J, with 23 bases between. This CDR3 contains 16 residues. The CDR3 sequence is CANRQALAISQETQYF. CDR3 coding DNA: TGTGCCAACCGCCAAGCCCTCGCCATCTCTCAAGAGACCCAGTACTTC.

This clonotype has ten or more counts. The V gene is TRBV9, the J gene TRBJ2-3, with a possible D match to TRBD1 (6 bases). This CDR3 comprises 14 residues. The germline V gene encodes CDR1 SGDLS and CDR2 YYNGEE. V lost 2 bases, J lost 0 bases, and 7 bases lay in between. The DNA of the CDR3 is TGTGCCAGCAGCGTCAGGGGTAGCACAGATACGCAGTATTTT. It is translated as CASSVRGSTDTQYF.

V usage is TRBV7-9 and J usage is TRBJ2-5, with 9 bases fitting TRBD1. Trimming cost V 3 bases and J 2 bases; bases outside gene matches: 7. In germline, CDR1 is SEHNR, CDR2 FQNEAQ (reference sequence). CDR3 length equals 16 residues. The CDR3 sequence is CASSFRQGVVQETQYF. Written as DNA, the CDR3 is TGTGCCAGCAGCTTCCGACAGGGGGTAGTACAAGAGACCCAGTACTTC.